Shown below are 21 T cell receptor beta chains from a single sample sequenced in a study of T cell responses to AZD1222 COVID-19 vaccine. Assay used: immunoSEQ multiplex PCR; TCRdb lists only in-frame clones, some missing. The top ten hold approximately 3.1% of the sample, which has 95,000 to 150,000 clones, approximately 92% seen once. The sample in question was peripheral blood, obtained on day 0 of AZD1222 vaccination. These receptors were taken from an adult in good health.

This clone was recorded only once. The chain carries TRBV5-8 and TRBJ2-1; 7 nucleotides align to TRBD1. Germline values: CDR1 SGHTS, CDR2 YDEGEE. The V and J ends lost 4 bases and 3 bases, in that order; junction bases with no gene match: 10. The CDR3 consists of 16 residues. CDR3: CASSLRQGSVYNEQFF. The CDR3 nucleotides are TGTGCCAGCAGCCTTCGACAGGGTTCGGTCTACAATGAGCAGTTCTTC.

The rearrangement joins TRBV18 to TRBJ1-1; TRBD1 might be the D (5 bases). V shed 0 bases and J shed 0 bases, with 20 bases lying between them. From germline, CDR1 is KGHSH and CDR2 LQKENI. The CDR3 has 19 amino acids. CDR3 protein: CASSPPRTTGGFMNTEAFF. The CDR3 DNA sequence: TGTGCCAGCTCACCACCACGGACAACGGGGGGGTTCATGAACACTGAAGCTTTCTTT.

The V call is TRBV11-2, the J call TRBJ1-3; 7 positions match TRBD1. Unmatched junction bases numbered 6, after V lost 6 bases and J lost 4 bases. This CDR3 is 14 amino acids long. The germline V gene has CDR1 SGHAT and CDR2 FQNNGV. For the CDR3, the DNA is TGTGCCAGCAGTCGAGACAGGGTCGGAAACACCATATATTTT. Its translation: CASSRDRVGNTIYF.

The chain carries TRBV28 and TRBJ1-1, with TRBD1 identical over 7 bases. Unmatched junction bases numbered 7, after V lost 5 bases and J lost 1 base. In germline, CDR1 is MDHEN, CDR2 SYDVKM. The CDR3 consists of 15 residues. CDR3 bases: TGTGCCAGCAGTATTCAACGGACAGGGAACACTGAAGCTTTCTTT. Protein: CASSIQRTGNTEAFF.

The chain carries TRBV28 and TRBJ1-2; 8 bases line up with TRBD1. The junction had 5 bases not matched to a gene; V was cut back by 8 bases and J by 3 bases. The CDR3 loop spans 13 amino acids. The germline gives CDR1 MDHEN, CDR2 SYDVKM. The CDR3 region is CASGDRGDYGYTF. The CDR3 DNA reads TGTGCCAGCGGCGACAGGGGTGACTATGGCTACACCTTC.

The rearrangement joins TRBV23-1 to TRBJ1-2, with D possibly TRBD1 on 5 matching bases. TRBV23-1 is annotated as an ORF whose role is uncertain. V gave up 8 bases and J gave up 7 bases, with 17 bases separating them. The CDR3 extends over 13 amino acids. CDR3 sequence: CASARDRRGGYTF. The DNA for the CDR3 is TGCGCCAGCGCCCGGGATCGGAGGGGTGGCTACACCTTC.

The DNA of the CDR3 is TGTGCCGGGGCTAGCGGGAGCTACGAGCAGTACTTC. Amino acid sequence: CAGASGSYEQYF. The chain employs TRBV2 and TRBJ2-7; TRBD2 matches at 10 bases. Germline V CDR1 and CDR2: SNHLY, FYNNEI. V lost 11 bases, J lost 3 bases, and 4 bases stayed unmatched. This CDR3 region has 12 residues.

The J gene is TRBJ1-1, the V gene TRBV27; no clear D gene. Looked up from germline, CDR1 is MNHEY and CDR2 is SMNVEV (reference sequence). This CDR3 has 14 amino acids. V was trimmed by 3 bases and J by 1 base, leaving 9 bases between them. The CDR3 loop reads CASSLNGKNTEAFF. The DNA for the CDR3 is TGTGCCAGCAGTTTGAACGGAAAGAACACTGAAGCTTTCTTT.

This clone was seen only a few times. This rearrangement joins TRBV12-3 or TRBV12-4 to TRBJ1-1; the D is unclear. The CDR3 totals 12 residues. The V and J ends lost 2 bases and 5 bases respectively, with 6 bases between them. The CDR3: CASSLSGTEAFF. CDR3 nucleotide sequence: TGTGCCAGCAGTTTATCGGGAACTGAAGCTTTCTTT.

The chain combines TRBV28 with TRBJ2-7; tentatively, D is TRBD1 (5 bases). The CDR3 totals 13 residues. CDR1 MDHEN and CDR2 SYDVKM come from the germline V gene. V dropped 6 bases and J dropped 0 bases, with 9 bases sitting between them. CDR3 sequence: CASRDTFSYEQYF. The DNA of the CDR3 is TGTGCCAGCAGGGACACTTTCTCCTACGAGCAGTACTTC.

The rearrangement joins TRBV10-3 to TRBJ1-2; TRBD1 agrees at 10 bases. CDR1 and CDR2 from the germline V gene are ENHRY and SYGVKD. The length of the CDR3 is 15 residues. The V segment lost 4 bases and the J segment 4 bases; nucleotides outside the gene matches: 6. CDR3 sequence (DNA): TGTGCCATCAGTGGCGAGGACAGGGGGGGCTATGGCTACACCTTC. Translating gives CAISGEDRGGYGYTF.

This chain joins TRBV28 and TRBJ1-6, with 9 bases fitting TRBD1. Per the germline V gene, CDR1 is MDHEN and CDR2 is SYDVKM. Unmatched junction bases numbered 5, after V lost 7 bases and J lost 7 bases. The CDR3 has 14 amino acids. The CDR3 DNA is TGTGCCAGCACCTCCGGACAGGGGAATTCACCCCTCCACTTT. This encodes CASTSGQGNSPLHF.

This sequence joins TRBV7-9 and TRBJ1-5; no definite D call. Trimming removed 4 bases at V and 1 base at J, with 8 bases between. CDR1 is SEHNR, CDR2 FQNEAQ, per germline (reference sequence). The CDR3 contains 14 residues. Here the CDR3 DNA reads TGTGCCAGCAGCTCACTGGGGAGCAATCAGCCCCAGCATTTT. The encoded protein is CASSSLGSNQPQHF.

The chain recombines TRBV2 with TRBJ2-3; TRBD1 agrees at 8 bases. The CDR3 length is 14 residues. Germline V gene lookup returns CDR1 SNHLY and CDR2 FYNNEI. V dropped 5 bases and J dropped 2; count of bases not matched to a gene: 3. The CDR3 coding sequence is TGTGCCAGCAGTAGGGACAGGCACACAGATACGCAGTATTTT. Its protein product is CASSRDRHTDTQYF.

The sample holds one count of this clone. The chain carries TRBV5-8 and TRBJ2-7; D remains ambiguous. There are 15 residues in the CDR3. Trimming removed 4 bases from V and 0 bases from J, with 14 bases in between. Germline loops: CDR1 SGHTS, CDR2 YDEGEE. The CDR3 reads CASSRYGRSSYEQYF. The CDR3 DNA is TGTGCCAGCAGCCGCTACGGACGGTCCTCCTACGAGCAGTACTTC.

This chain uses TRBV19 with TRBJ2-3, with D hard to call. Germline assignment: CDR1 LNHDA and CDR2 SQIVND (reference sequence). The CDR3 extends over 15 amino acids. The V end lost 3 bases, the J end lost 3 bases, and 13 bases lay between the germline ends. CDR3 sequence reads: CASSIQWAQTDTQYF. In DNA form, the CDR3 reads TGTGCCAGTAGTATTCAGTGGGCCCAAACAGATACGCAGTATTTT.

This clone is a singleton in its sample. The V gene is TRBV28, the J gene TRBJ2-7, with D perhaps matching TRBD1 (6 bases). V was clipped by 3 bases and J by 0 bases, with 12 bases between them. Per germline, CDR1 MDHEN and CDR2 SYDVKM. CDR3 length: 15 residues. The CDR3 coding sequence is TGTGCCAGCAGTTTTATCCAAGGGGGCTCCTACGAGCAGTACTTC. It yields the protein CASSFIQGGSYEQYF.

The table lists this clone with a few counts. The chain uses TRBV7-9 and TRBJ2-1, with D unresolved. Trimming left V 4 bases short and J 5 bases short, with 3 bases between. The CDR3 runs to 11 residues. Germline V gene lookup returns CDR1 SEHNR and CDR2 FQNEAQ (reference sequence). CDR3 sequence reads: CASSSNNEQFF. CDR3 DNA: TGTGCCAGCAGCTCGAACAATGAGCAGTTCTTC.

This clone was recorded many times. The chain recombines TRBV28 with TRBJ2-3; 8 bases fit TRBD2. V was pared by 5 bases and J by 4 bases, with 5 bases of the junction left unmatched. Germline V gives CDR1 MDHEN, CDR2 SYDVKM. CDR3 size: 14 residues. This CDR3 reads CASSPSGGPDTQYF. The CDR3 DNA reads as TGTGCCAGCAGTCCATCGGGGGGGCCAGATACGCAGTATTTT.

This chain links TRBV2 with TRBJ1-1, with D possibly being TRBD1 (5 bases). The length of the CDR3 is 13 residues. With 3 bases removed from V and 10 bases from J, the gap between germline ends came to 15 bases. The germline gives CDR1 SNHLY, CDR2 FYNNEI. CDR3 bases: TGTGCCAGCAGTGATGGGGGACGGAGTGGAGCTTTCTTT. Translating gives CASSDGGRSGAFF.

The V call is TRBV7-9, the J call TRBJ2-2; 7 bases are shared with TRBD1. V gave up 2 bases and J gave up 0 bases; unmatched junction bases: 9. The CDR3 spans 18 residues. Germline lookup yields CDR1 SEHNR and CDR2 FQNEAQ (reference sequence). This CDR3 reads CASSLNSLGQSNTGELFF. The CDR3 DNA reads TGTGCCAGCAGCTTAAATTCGCTGGGACAGTCGAACACCGGGGAGCTGTTTTTT.